Shown below are 26 T cell receptor beta chains from a single sample sequenced in a study of identical twins. TCRdb reprocessed the 5' RACE reads with MiXCR, giving one entry per CDR3 protein. The sample yields 450,000 or so distinct CDR3 sequences, roughly an eighth seen once. The data also belong to a second study, concerning yellow fever vaccine responses in identical twins.

Sequencing was done on a sample of CD4+ T cells sorted from blood. These receptors came from a woman aged 18-29 years in good health.

V and J are TRBV2 and TRBJ2-7; possibly TRBD2 for D (5 bases). Looked up from germline, CDR1 is SNHLY and CDR2 is FYNNEI. V lost 4 bases and J 8 bases, leaving 12 bases between the germline ends. The CDR3 is made up of 12 amino acids. For the CDR3, the DNA is TGTGCCAGCAGTGTTCCGGAGGTACAGCAGTACTTC. This translates into CASSVPEVQQYF.

This clonotype was detected ten times or more. The J gene is TRBJ2-5, the V gene TRBV29-1; D unresolved. Trimming cost V 6 bases and J 7 bases, with 12 bases left between them. This CDR3 spans 11 amino acids. Germline values: CDR1 SQVTM, CDR2 ANQGSEA. The CDR3 here is CSVKDAGTQYF. The CDR3 coding sequence is TGCAGCGTAAAGGACGCAGGGACCCAGTACTTC.

This clonotype showed up many times. V gene TRBV6-2 or TRBV6-3 combines with J gene TRBJ1-5; D not resolved. Germline CDR1 is MNHEY and CDR2 is SVGEGT. The CDR3 has 15 amino acids. The V end lost 3 bases, the J end lost 0 bases, and 9 bases lay between the germline ends. The DNA for the CDR3 is TGTGCCAGCAGTTATGGAGGGCTTAGCAATCAGCCCCAGCATTTT. Translation: CASSYGGLSNQPQHF.

This clonotype has just a few counts. The genes are TRBV7-2 and TRBJ2-7; the D gene is possibly TRBD1 (6 bases). The CDR3 sequence is 14 residues long. Germline V gene lookup returns CDR1 SGHTA and CDR2 FQGNSA. With 3 bases removed from V and 2 bases from J, the gap between germline ends came to 11 bases. CDR3 sequence (DNA): TGTGCCAGCAGCTTCAGCAGGGGACCCTACGAGCAGTACTTC. Its protein product is CASSFSRGPYEQYF.

At least ten counts were recorded for this clonotype. The chain recombines TRBV12-3 or TRBV12-4 with TRBJ2-3; 8 nucleotides match TRBD1. This CDR3 has 13 residues. The junction had 4 bases not matched to a gene; V was cut back by 7 bases and J by 4 bases. The CDR3 nucleotides read TGTGCCAGCACCCGACAGGGGTCAGATACGCAGTATTTT. Translated, it gives CASTRQGSDTQYF.

The rearrangement uses TRBV7-3 and TRBJ1-1; tentatively, D is TRBD1 (6 bases). The CDR3 covers 15 residues. The V end was cut by 5 bases, the J end by 1 base, with 14 bases between. Germline CDR1 is SGHTA and CDR2 is FQGTGA. DNA for the CDR3: TGTGCCAGCAGCCGGACAGCTGACTCGAACACTGAAGCTTTCTTT. This encodes CASSRTADSNTEAFF. The full variable domain, in which reference TRBV7-3 and TRBJ1-1 provide the parts outside the CDR3, is GAGVSQTPSNKVTEKGKYVELRCDPISGHTALYWYRQSLGQGPEFLIYFQGTGAADDSGLPNDRFFAVRPEGSVSTLKIQRTERGDSAVYLCASSRTADSNTEAFFGQGTRLTVV.

This clonotype has only a few counts. The chain has TRBV24-1 and TRBJ1-1; 7 bases agree with TRBD1. The V segment lost 0 bases and the J segment 11 bases; nucleotides outside the gene matches: 8. Germline CDR1 KGHDR, CDR2 SFDVKD. CDR3 size: 14 residues. CDR3 protein: CATSDLPGTDGAFF. The CDR3 DNA reads as TGTGCCACCAGTGATTTGCCAGGGACAGATGGGGCTTTCTTT.

The rearrangement links TRBV20-1 to TRBJ2-5, with TRBD2 matching over 9 bases. Germline assignment: CDR1 DFQATT and CDR2 SNEGSKA (reference sequence). CDR3 length: 14 amino acids. J gave up 5 bases and V 3 bases, and 7 bases lay outside the gene matches. This CDR3 reads CSASPSGLAETQYF. Written as DNA, the CDR3 is TGCAGTGCTAGCCCATCCGGACTAGCGGAGACCCAGTACTTC.

The chain's CDR3 is CASIGTGPNTGELFF. The CDR3 nucleotides read TGTGCCAGCATAGGTACAGGCCCGAACACCGGGGAGCTGTTTTTT. The chain employs TRBV28 and TRBJ2-2, with D possibly being TRBD1 (5 bases). The ends were cut back, 7 bases at V and 0 bases at J, with 12 bases in the middle. CDR1 is MDHEN and CDR2 is SYDVKM in the germline V gene. The CDR3 spans 15 residues.

The rearrangement links TRBV28 to TRBJ2-5; 12 positions match TRBD1. The germline gives CDR1 MDHEN, CDR2 SYDVKM. This CDR3 has 17 residues. J was trimmed by 6 bases and V by 3 bases; bases with no gene match: 11. CDR3 loop: CASSLPTPGTGGKTQYF. The CDR3 region has the DNA TGTGCCAGCAGTTTGCCTACACCTGGGACAGGGGGCAAGACCCAGTACTTC.

This clonotype was counted only a few times. The rearrangement joins TRBV20-1 to TRBJ2-7, with 7 bases matching TRBD1. V dropped 5 bases and J dropped 0; count of bases not matched to a gene: 7. Germline values: CDR1 DFQATT, CDR2 SNEGSKA (reference sequence). The CDR3 has 14 amino acids. The CDR3 sequence is CSARPGQSSYEQYF. DNA of the CDR3: TGCAGTGCTCGACCGGGACAGAGCTCCTACGAGCAGTACTTC.

The table lists this clonotype with a few counts. The chain links TRBV6-5 to TRBJ1-1; D remains unclear. Trimming cost V 0 bases and J 1 base, with 15 bases left between them. Germline assignment: CDR1 MNHEY and CDR2 SVGAGI. The CDR3 totals 17 residues. CDR3 protein: CASSYSIRTRANTEAFF. Here the CDR3 DNA reads TGTGCCAGCAGTTACTCGATTCGGACTAGGGCGAACACTGAAGCTTTCTTT.

Only a few counts were recorded for this clonotype. The junction and the germline gene differ at one end; a read error may be behind it. The chain couples TRBV20-1 to TRBJ2-5; 7 nucleotides align to TRBD1. This CDR3 has 13 residues. Germline V gene lookup returns CDR1 DFQATT and CDR2 SNEGSKA (reference sequence). The CDR3, as DNA: TGCAGTGCTACAGGGGGTCCACAAGAGACCCAATACTTC. Protein sequence: CSATGGPQETQYF.

This rearrangement joins TRBV20-1 to TRBJ2-1, with 11 bases matching TRBD2. CDR3 size: 13 residues. Germline V gene data show CDR1 as DFQATT and CDR2 as SNEGSKA (reference sequence). Trimming at V came to 7 bases and at J to 9 bases, leaving 8 bases not matched to a gene. The CDR3 spells CSGGSGGAREQFF. In nucleotides, the CDR3 is TGCAGTGGTGGTAGCGGGGGGGCCCGTGAGCAGTTCTTC.

This clonotype was picked up a small number of times. CDR3 sequence reads: CASSTGTARGGEAFF. In DNA form, the CDR3 reads TGTGCCAGCAGCACCGGGACAGCCCGAGGGGGTGAAGCTTTCTTT. V gene TRBV27 combines with J gene TRBJ1-1; 7 bases are shared with TRBD1. Germline V gene lookup returns CDR1 MNHEY and CDR2 SMNVEV (reference sequence). The J segment lost 7 bases and the V segment lost 6 bases, leaving 14 bases of the junction unmatched. The CDR3 length is 15 residues.

The V gene is TRBV6-4, the J gene TRBJ2-1; 10 nucleotides agree with TRBD1. In germline, CDR1 is MRHNA, CDR2 SNTAGT. This CDR3 is 15 amino acids long. Trimming took 6 bases from V and 8 from J; bases not matched to a gene: 10. In nucleotides, the CDR3 is TGTGCCAGCAGCCCCCAAGGGACAGGGGTGTATGAGCAGTTCTTC. Translation: CASSPQGTGVYEQFF.

This clonotype appeared a few times. The chain is built from TRBV4-3 and TRBJ1-4; TRBD1 is a possible D gene (5 bases). This CDR3 has 16 residues. Germline V gives CDR1 LGHNA, CDR2 YSLEER. V shed 0 bases and J shed 4 bases, with 12 bases lying between them. In DNA, the CDR3 is TGCGCCAGCAGCCAAGAGCGGGCGGGGGTTAATGAAAAACTGTTTTTT. It specifies CASSQERAGVNEKLFF.

This clonotype was seen a few times. The rearrangement uses TRBV12-3 or TRBV12-4 and TRBJ2-1, with D tentatively TRBD1 or TRBD2 (5 bases each). CDR3 length equals 17 residues. V lost 1 base and J lost 7, with 20 bases in between. This CDR3 is CASSLVVGPGPENEQFF. Here the CDR3 DNA reads TGTGCCAGCAGTTTAGTCGTAGGACCGGGACCAGAGAATGAGCAGTTCTTC.

This clonotype was seen more than once but under ten times. V is TRBV24-1 and J is TRBJ2-3; possibly TRBD1 for D (5 bases). Between the trimmed V and J ends, which lost 3 bases and 0 bases, there was a span of 15 bases. The CDR3 loop spans 17 amino acids. Germline V lookup: CDR1 KGHDR, CDR2 SFDVKD. The CDR3 sequence: CATSDPVPRQSTDTQYF. The CDR3 DNA sequence: TGTGCCACCAGTGATCCCGTACCCCGACAGAGCACAGATACGCAGTATTTT.

This clonotype has more than one count but fewer than ten. V is TRBV7-2 and J is TRBJ2-3; TRBD1 agrees at 7 bases. The ends lost 6 bases at V and 3 bases at J; junction bases unmatched: 9. CDR1 SGHTA and CDR2 FQGNSA come from the germline V gene. The CDR3 length is 15 residues. CDR3 in DNA: TGTGCCAGCAGGCCTACAGGGGTAGGGACAGATACGCAGTATTTT. Translated: CASRPTGVGTDTQYF. The entire variable domain, with the rest obtained from reference TRBV7-2 and TRBJ2-3, is as follows: GAGVSQSPSNKVTEKGKDVELRCDPISGHTALYWYRQSLGQGLEFLIYFQGNSAPDKSGLPSDRFSAERTGGSVSTLTIQRTQQEDSAVYLCASRPTGVGTDTQYFGPGTRLTVL.

This clonotype was seen a handful of times. The chain employs TRBV29-1 and TRBJ2-3, with D hard to call. V gave up 4 bases and J gave up 4 bases, with 9 bases separating them. Germline loops: CDR1 SQVTM, CDR2 ANQGSEA. The CDR3 is 12 residues long. Written as DNA, the CDR3 is TGCAGCGTTGGTAGTGGTGCAGATACGCAGTATTTT. It codes for CSVGSGADTQYF.

The chain joins TRBV10-3 to TRBJ2-7; unclear D gene. This CDR3 has 15 residues. Per the germline V gene, CDR1 is ENHRY and CDR2 is SYGVKD. Trimming left V 0 bases short and J 2 bases short, with 11 bases between. DNA for the CDR3: TGTGCCATCAGTGAGTCGAGGCAGGCGCCCTACGAGCAGTACTTC. Encoded protein: CAISESRQAPYEQYF.

In this sample, this clonotype turned up a few times. V is TRBV5-4 and J is TRBJ1-2; 8 bases match TRBD1. The germline gives CDR1 SGHNT, CDR2 YYREEE (reference sequence). The J segment lost 4 bases and the V segment lost 4 bases, leaving 9 bases of the junction unmatched. The CDR3 has 15 amino acids. Written as DNA, the CDR3 is TGTGCCAGCAGCCTGGACAGGGCGCGTGGCTATGGCTACACCTTC. Translated: CASSLDRARGYGYTF.

V is TRBV18 and J is TRBJ2-7; 9 nucleotides line up with TRBD2. Losses at the gene ends were 3 bases for V and 3 bases for J; bases not matched to a gene: 6. CDR1 is KGHSH and CDR2 is LQKENI in the germline V gene. The CDR3 is made up of 15 amino acids. The CDR3 DNA reads TGTGCCAGCTCACCGCGGGAGGGCCGGGGCTACGAGCAGTACTTC. It yields the protein CASSPREGRGYEQYF. Using reference TRBV18 and TRBJ2-7 for the parts outside the CDR3, the full variable domain is NAGVMQNPRHLVRRRGQEARLRCSPMKGHSHVYWYRQLPEEGLKFMVYLQKENIIDESGMPKERFSAEFPKEGPSILRIQQVVRGDSAAYFCASSPREGRGYEQYFGPGTRLTVT.

This chain uses TRBV9 with TRBJ2-3; D gene uncertain. The CDR3 length is 13 residues. Deletions cut 3 bases from V and 2 bases from J, with 7 bases between. Germline V gene lookup returns CDR1 SGDLS and CDR2 YYNGEE. The CDR3 coding sequence is TGTGCCAGCAGCGGTTACCCCACAGATACGCAGTATTTT. Translating gives CASSGYPTDTQYF. The whole variable domain, remainder taken from reference TRBV9 and TRBJ2-3, is DSGVTQTPKHLITATGQRVTLRCSPRSGDLSVYWYQQSLDQGLQFLIQYYNGEERAKGNILERFSAQQFPDLHSELNLSSLELGDSALYFCASSGYPTDTQYFGPGTRLTVL.

This chain connects TRBV9 to TRBJ2-1; D not resolved. Germline V lookup: CDR1 SGDLS, CDR2 YYNGEE. Deletions cut 0 bases from V and 1 base from J, with 5 bases between. This CDR3 is 14 amino acids long. The CDR3 loop is CASSVGSSYNEQFF. The CDR3 nucleotides read TGTGCCAGCAGCGTAGGGAGTTCCTACAATGAGCAGTTCTTC.